This TCR beta chain was documented in a study of blood T cell repertoires in COVID-19. TCRdb's table, derived via immunoSEQ multiplex PCR, lists solely in-frame clones and lacks some. The sample holds about 310,000 clones, over 75% seen once. Sequenced sample: peripheral blood. The sequence was obtained from a man aged 45-65 years with active or convalescent COVID-19.

The CDR3 loop is CASSLAWNSLNTEAFF. In DNA, the CDR3 is TGTGCCAGCAGCTTGGCCTGGAATTCACTAAACACTGAAGCTTTCTTT. The V call is TRBV5-5, the J call TRBJ1-1; D is ambiguous. Germline-derived CDR1 and CDR2 are SGHKS and YYEKEE (reference sequence). CDR3 size: 16 residues. The germline V and J ends were trimmed by 0 bases and 2 bases, with 14 bases remaining between them. The whole variable domain, remainder taken from reference TRBV5-5 and TRBJ1-1, is DAGVTQSPTHLIKTRGQQVTLRCSPISGHKSVSWYQQVLGQGPQFIFQYYEKEERGRGNFPDRFSARQFPNYSSELNVNALLLGDSALYLCASSLAWNSLNTEAFFGQGTRLTVV.